This TCR beta chain stems from a study of blood T cell repertoires in COVID-19. The assay was immunoSEQ multiplex PCR, and TCRdb's table has in-frame clones only and misses some. Of over 90,000 clones detected, approximately 86% appear once; the ten largest clones hold over 1.5%. CDR1 SGHAT and CDR2 FQNNGV come from the germline V gene. With 3 bases clipped from V and 11 bases from J, the junction kept 7 bases outside the gene matches. The CDR3 is 13 amino acids. The sample taken for sequencing was peripheral blood. The TCR was taken from a man older than 75 with acute or convalescent COVID-19. J is TRBJ1-1 and V is TRBV11-2, with 9 bases matching TRBD1. CDR3: CASSLEQGARAFF. The DNA for the CDR3 is TGTGCCAGCAGCTTGGAACAGGGGGCTAGGGCTTTCTTT.